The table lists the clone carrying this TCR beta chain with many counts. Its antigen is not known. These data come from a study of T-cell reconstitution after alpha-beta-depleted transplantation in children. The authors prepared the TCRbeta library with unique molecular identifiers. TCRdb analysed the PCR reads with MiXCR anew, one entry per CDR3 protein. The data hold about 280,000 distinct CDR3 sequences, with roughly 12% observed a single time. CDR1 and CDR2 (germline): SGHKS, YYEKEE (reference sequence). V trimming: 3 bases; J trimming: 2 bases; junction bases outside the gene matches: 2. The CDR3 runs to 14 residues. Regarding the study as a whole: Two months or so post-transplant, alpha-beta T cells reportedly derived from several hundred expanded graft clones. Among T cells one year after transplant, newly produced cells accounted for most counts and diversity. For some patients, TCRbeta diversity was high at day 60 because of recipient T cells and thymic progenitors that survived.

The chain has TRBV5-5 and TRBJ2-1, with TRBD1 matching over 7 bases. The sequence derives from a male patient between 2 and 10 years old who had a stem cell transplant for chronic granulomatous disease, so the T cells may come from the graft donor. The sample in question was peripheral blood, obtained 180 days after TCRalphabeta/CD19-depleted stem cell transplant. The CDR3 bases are TGTGCCAGCAGCTACGGGACAGCCTACAATGAGCAGTTCTTC. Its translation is CASSYGTAYNEQFF.